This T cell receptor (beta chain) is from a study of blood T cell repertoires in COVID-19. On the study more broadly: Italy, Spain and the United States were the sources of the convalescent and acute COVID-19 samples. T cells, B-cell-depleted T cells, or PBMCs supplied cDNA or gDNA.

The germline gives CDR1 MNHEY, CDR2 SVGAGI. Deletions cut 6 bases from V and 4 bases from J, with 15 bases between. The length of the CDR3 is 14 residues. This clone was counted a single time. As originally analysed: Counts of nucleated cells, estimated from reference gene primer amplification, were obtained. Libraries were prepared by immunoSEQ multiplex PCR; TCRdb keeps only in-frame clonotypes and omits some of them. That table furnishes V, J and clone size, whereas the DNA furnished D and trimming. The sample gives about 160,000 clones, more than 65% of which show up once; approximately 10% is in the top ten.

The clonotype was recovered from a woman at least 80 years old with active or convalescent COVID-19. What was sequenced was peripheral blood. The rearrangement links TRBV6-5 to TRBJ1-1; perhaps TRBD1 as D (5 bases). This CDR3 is CASRIDPGGTEAFF. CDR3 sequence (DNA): TGTGCCAGCAGAATCGACCCGGGGGGCACTGAAGCTTTCTTT.